This passage covers 32 T cell receptor beta chains from one sample sequenced in a study of shared clonotypes between healthy human individuals. The method was immunoSEQ multiplex PCR; TCRdb's version includes in-frame clones alone and lacks a portion of them. The table records roughly 1,500,000 clones, approximately 98% of them present only once. Sequencing was done on a sample of naive CD4+ T cells sorted from blood. Subset specified: CD45RA+ positively selected. These TCRs come from a man under 40 in good health.

The CDR3 loop is CASSLFTMGVYEQYF. DNA for the CDR3: TGTGCCAGCAGCTTGTTCACAATGGGAGTCTACGAGCAGTACTTC. This chain uses TRBV5-8 with TRBJ2-7, with TRBD2 as a possible D gene (5 bases). The CDR3 has 15 residues. The germline V gene has CDR1 SGHTS and CDR2 YDEGEE. The V end was cut by 1 base, the J end by 3 bases, with 14 bases between. Combining the CDR3 with reference TRBV5-8 and TRBJ2-7 gives the whole variable domain EAGVTQSPTHLIKTRGQQATLRCSPISGHTSVYWYQQALGLGLQFLLWYDEGEERNRGNFPPRFSGRQFPNYSSELNVNALELEDSALYLCASSLFTMGVYEQYFGPGTRLTVT.

The chain uses TRBV5-1 and TRBJ2-6; a weak D match, TRBD2 (5 bases). This CDR3 is 16 amino acids long. CDR1 and CDR2 from the germline V gene are SGHRS and YFSETQ. V lost 4 bases, J lost 2 bases, and 13 bases lay in between. In DNA, the CDR3 is TGCGCCAGCAGCCCCGGACTGATCCCTGGGGCCAACGTCCTGACTTTC. Translated: CASSPGLIPGANVLTF.

V gene TRBV7-2 combines with J gene TRBJ2-2, with unresolved D. This CDR3 region has 14 residues. V lost 1 base and J lost 6, with 9 bases in between. CDR1 SGHTA and CDR2 FQGNSA come from the germline V gene. The CDR3, as DNA: TGTGCCAGCAGCTTAGGGGTTAGCCCCGGGGAGCTGTTTTTT. It specifies CASSLGVSPGELFF.

V and J are TRBV7-2 and TRBJ2-4; no clear D gene. Germline CDR1 and CDR2: SGHTA and FQGNSA. Trimming removed 1 base from V and 7 bases from J, with 5 bases in between. This CDR3 spans 12 amino acids. For the CDR3, the DNA is TGTGCCAGCAGCTTAGTTCAGAACATTCAGTACTTC. Translation gives CASSLVQNIQYF.

The rearrangement links TRBV19 to TRBJ1-1; 12 nucleotides match TRBD1. The CDR3 consists of 16 residues. Germline V gene sequence: CDR1 LNHDA, CDR2 SQIVND (reference sequence). V lost 6 bases, J lost 5 bases, and 10 bases stayed unmatched. The CDR3 DNA reads TGTGCCAGTAGACATCCGGGACAGGGGGCGAGTACTGAAGCTTTCTTT. Its translation is CASRHPGQGASTEAFF.

The chain combines TRBV19 with TRBJ1-5, with 10 bases lining up with TRBD1. There are 17 residues in the CDR3. J was trimmed by 2 bases and V by 6 bases; bases with no gene match: 10. The germline gives CDR1 LNHDA, CDR2 SQIVND (reference sequence). The CDR3 here is CASSPIFGTGGNQPQHF. CDR3 nucleotides: TGTGCCAGTAGCCCGATTTTTGGGACAGGGGGCAATCAGCCCCAGCATTTT.

The chain couples TRBV4-2 to TRBJ2-1; 12 bases fit TRBD2. Unmatched junction bases numbered 9, after V lost 1 base and J lost 5 bases. Germline V lookup: CDR1 LGHNA, CDR2 YNFKEQ. The CDR3 runs to 18 residues. CDR3 residues: CASSQVGLAGGLDNEQFF. As DNA, the CDR3 is TGTGCCAGCAGCCAAGTGGGCCTAGCGGGAGGGTTGGACAATGAGCAGTTCTTC.

About this clone itself: The sample contains more than one DNA sequence encoding this CDR3. The V and J genes are TRBV7-9 and TRBJ2-7; perhaps TRBD2 as D (5 bases). This CDR3 has 13 amino acids. Between the trimmed V and J ends, which lost 4 bases and 3 bases, there was a span of 10 bases. Germline V gene sequence: CDR1 SEHNR, CDR2 FQNEAQ (reference sequence). CDR3 in amino acids: CASSSGSSYEQYF. CDR3 nucleotides: TGTGCCAGCAGCTCGGGATCTAGCTACGAGCAGTACTTC.

Worth noting for this clone: This sample also contains other DNA sequences that code for the same CDR3. J is TRBJ2-7 and V is TRBV7-6, with 8 bases identical to TRBD1. The CDR3 extends over 14 amino acids. The V gene end was trimmed by 1 base and the J gene end by 1 base; junction bases not matched to a gene: 0. Germline CDR1 reads SGHVS; CDR2 reads FNYEAQ. CDR3 DNA: TGTGCCAGCAGCTTAGGGACAGGGTCCTACGAGCAGTACTTC. Translation: CASSLGTGSYEQYF.

The chain has TRBV5-1 and TRBJ1-2; the match to TRBD1 covers 7 bases. CDR3 length: 14 amino acids. The germline gives CDR1 SGHRS, CDR2 YFSETQ. V dropped 2 bases and J dropped 3; count of bases not matched to a gene: 4. Written as DNA, the CDR3 is TGCGCCAGCAGCTTAGGGACAGACTACTATGGCTACACCTTC. Translation: CASSLGTDYYGYTF. The full variable domain, in which reference TRBV5-1 and TRBJ1-2 provide the parts outside the CDR3, is KAGVTQTPRYLIKTRGQQVTLSCSPISGHRSVSWYQQTPGQGLQFLFEYFSETQRNKGNFPGRFSGRQFSNSRSEMNVSTLELGDSALYLCASSLGTDYYGYTFGSGTRLTVV.

In this sample, this clone turned up once. The chain links TRBV4-1 to TRBJ2-7; D tentatively reads TRBD1 or TRBD2 (5 bases each). The CDR3 is made up of 15 amino acids. CDR1 MGHRA and CDR2 YSYEKL come from the germline V gene. Trimming pared 0 bases from V and 1 base from J, leaving 10 bases between. CDR3 nucleotide sequence: TGCGCCAGCAGCCAAGAAGCGGACAAGTCCTACGAGCAGTACTTC. Its translation: CASSQEADKSYEQYF.

On this clone: The same CDR3 also results from other DNA sequences found in this sample. The chain couples TRBV25-1 to TRBJ2-7; D uncertain. The CDR3 is 12 residues long. Per germline, CDR1 MGHDK and CDR2 SYGVNS. V lost 3 bases, J lost 4 bases, and 7 bases lay in between. CDR3 DNA: TGTGCCAGCAGTGATCGCCGATACGAGCAGTACTTC. It specifies CASSDRRYEQYF.

The chain combines TRBV7-2 with TRBJ2-3; D call uncertain. V gave up 2 bases and J gave up 0 bases, with 15 bases separating them. CDR1 is SGHTA, CDR2 FQGNSA, per germline. This CDR3 comprises 17 residues. Written as DNA, the CDR3 is TGTGCCAGCAGCTTACGACGGCTCCGGCCTAGCACAGATACGCAGTATTTT. This translates into CASSLRRLRPSTDTQYF.

The chain employs TRBV7-2 and TRBJ1-4; 8 positions agree with TRBD1. The CDR3 extends over 15 amino acids. The V gene's germline CDR1 is SGHTA and CDR2 FQGNSA. With V trimmed by 5 bases and J by 4 bases, 6 bases remained unmatched. CDR3 bases: TGTGCCAGCAGCACACAGGGGGTAATTAATGAAAAACTGTTTTTT. It translates to CASSTQGVINEKLFF.

V is TRBV27 and J is TRBJ1-5, with 7 bases that match TRBD1. CDR3 length: 16 residues. The V and J ends lost 5 bases and 2 bases, in that order; junction bases with no gene match: 9. The germline V gene has CDR1 MNHEY and CDR2 SMNVEV (reference sequence). The CDR3 DNA is TGTGCCAGCAGTGGACGAGCGACAGGGCGCAATCAGCCCCAGCATTTT. Translated, it gives CASSGRATGRNQPQHF.

V is TRBV5-1 and J is TRBJ2-7; D gene uncertain. There are 15 residues in the CDR3. Germline V lookup: CDR1 SGHRS, CDR2 YFSETQ. Trimming stripped 0 bases from V and 4 bases from J, with 14 bases between. CDR3 bases: TGCGCCAGCAGCTTGGAAGGGCAGGTAGGATACGAGCAGTACTTC. This encodes CASSLEGQVGYEQYF.

The rearrangement links TRBV15 to TRBJ2-1; 7 nucleotides agree with TRBD2. The CDR3 is 15 residues long. The V gene end was trimmed by 0 bases and the J gene end by 6 bases; junction bases not matched to a gene: 5. Germline V CDR1 and CDR2: LNHNV, YYDKDF (reference sequence). CDR3 DNA: TGTGCCACCAGCAGAGATCGCAGGGAGGGCAATGAGCAGTTCTTC. Its translation is CATSRDRREGNEQFF. The full variable domain, its missing parts supplied by reference TRBV15 and TRBJ2-1, is DAMVIQNPRYQVTQFGKPVTLSCSQTLNHNVMYWYQQKSSQAPKLLFHYYDKDFNNEADTPDNFQSRRPNTSFCFLDIRSPGLGDTAMYLCATSRDRREGNEQFFGPGTRLTVL.

This chain joins TRBV6-5 and TRBJ2-3, with TRBD1 identical over 7 bases. The CDR3 sequence is 13 residues long. Germline V CDR1 and CDR2: MNHEY, SVGAGI. Trimming cost V 10 bases and J 1 base; bases outside gene matches: 5. CDR3 sequence: CATTGFRTDTQYF. Written as DNA, the CDR3 is TGTGCCACGACAGGGTTTCGCACAGATACGCAGTATTTT.

The chain links TRBV2 to TRBJ2-1; the D is unclear. Trimming shortened V by 4 bases and J by 15 bases, and 10 bases separated the two germline ends. Germline V lookup: CDR1 SNHLY, CDR2 FYNNEI. The CDR3 spans 10 residues. In DNA form, the CDR3 reads TGTGCCAGCAGTGTGAATTATCCGTTCTTC. Translating it yields CASSVNYPFF.

The chain combines TRBV28 with TRBJ2-7; perhaps D is TRBD1 or TRBD2 (5 bases each). Germline V lookup: CDR1 MDHEN, CDR2 SYDVKM. The germline V and J ends were trimmed by 10 bases and 0 bases, with 16 bases remaining between them. The CDR3 covers 14 residues. This CDR3 is CAIRSGTNSYEQYF. CDR3 bases: TGTGCCATCCGGTCCGGGACGAACTCCTACGAGCAGTACTTC.

V gene TRBV2 combines with J gene TRBJ2-1; D is unresolved. CDR3 length: 14 amino acids. V was trimmed by 4 bases and J by 5 bases, leaving 12 bases between them. From germline, CDR1 is SNHLY and CDR2 FYNNEI. Written as DNA, the CDR3 is TGTGCCAGCAGTGGGACCGGACGGAACAATGAGCAGTTCTTC. This codes for CASSGTGRNNEQFF. Based on the CDR3 plus reference TRBV2 and TRBJ2-1, the full variable domain is EPEVTQTPSHQVTQMGQEVILRCVPISNHLYFYWYRQILGQKVEFLVSFYNNEISEKSEIFDDQFSVERPDGSNFTLKIRSTKLEDSAMYFCASSGTGRNNEQFFGPGTRLTVL.

The chain combines TRBV28 with TRBJ2-7, with a possible D match to TRBD1 (6 bases). The ends were cut back, 6 bases at V and 0 bases at J, with 15 bases in the middle. Germline V gives CDR1 MDHEN, CDR2 SYDVKM. This CDR3 contains 15 residues. The CDR3 DNA is TGTGCCAGCAGCCCCGGACAGACTGGCTCCTACGAGCAGTACTTC. This encodes CASSPGQTGSYEQYF.

This clone was picked up one time. This sample also contains other DNA sequences that code for the same CDR3. The J gene is TRBJ1-5, the V gene TRBV5-1, with TRBD1 identical over 9 bases. In germline, CDR1 is SGHRS, CDR2 YFSETQ. V lost 3 bases, J lost 7 bases, and 8 bases stayed unmatched. The CDR3 has 15 residues. The DNA of the CDR3 is TGCGCCAGCAGCTCGGGACAGGGATCGGGACAGCCCCAGCATTTT. The encoded protein is CASSSGQGSGQPQHF.

The rearrangement joins TRBV11-2 to TRBJ2-1; a possible D gene is TRBD2 (6 bases). This CDR3 spans 15 amino acids. Deletions cut 5 bases from V and 5 bases from J, with 16 bases between. Germline loops: CDR1 SGHAT, CDR2 FQNNGV. The CDR3 DNA reads as TGTGCCAGCAGCGAGCCGGGACTTCCTGACAATGAGCAGTTCTTC. It translates to CASSEPGLPDNEQFF. The variable domain in full, with the rest retrieved from reference TRBV11-2 and TRBJ2-1, is EAGVAQSPRYKIIEKRQSVAFWCNPISGHATLYWYQQILGQGPKLLIQFQNNGVVDDSQLPKDRFSAERLKGVDSTLKIQPAKLEDSAVYLCASSEPGLPDNEQFFGPGTRLTVL.

The rearrangement uses TRBV19 and TRBJ2-7; possibly TRBD1 for D (7 bases). CDR1 is LNHDA, CDR2 SQIVND, per germline (reference sequence). With 2 bases removed from V and 1 base from J, the gap between germline ends came to 18 bases. This CDR3 contains 17 residues. CDR3: CASSINRGRRGSYEQYF. The CDR3 region has the DNA TGTGCCAGTAGTATAAACAGGGGAAGGAGGGGTTCCTACGAGCAGTACTTC.

V gene TRBV11-2 combines with J gene TRBJ1-2, with 7 bases that match TRBD1. There are 15 residues in the CDR3. The germline V gene has CDR1 SGHAT and CDR2 FQNNGV. V lost 6 bases, J lost 0 bases, and 7 bases stayed unmatched. CDR3 in amino acids: CASRAPGQTNYGYTF. In DNA form, the CDR3 reads TGTGCCAGCAGGGCGCCGGGACAGACTAACTATGGCTACACCTTC.

V is TRBV18 and J is TRBJ2-7; tentatively, D is TRBD1 or TRBD2 (5 bases each). V was pared by 0 bases and J by 1 base, with 10 bases between. Per germline, CDR1 KGHSH and CDR2 LQKENI. This CDR3 contains 15 residues. In DNA, the CDR3 is TGTGCCAGCTCACCACCGTCAGGGACGTCCTACGAGCAGTACTTC. Protein sequence: CASSPPSGTSYEQYF.

The genes are TRBV10-3 and TRBJ1-1; perhaps TRBD1 as D (6 bases). Per germline, CDR1 ENHRY and CDR2 SYGVKD. The CDR3 totals 14 residues. Trimming pared 4 bases from V and 1 base from J, leaving 10 bases between. The CDR3 region has the DNA TGTGCCATCAGTGTTCGCAGGGGGAACACTGAAGCTTTCTTT. This encodes CAISVRRGNTEAFF.

The rearrangement joins TRBV7-2 to TRBJ2-7; D possibly corresponds to TRBD1 (5 bases). The CDR3 is made up of 14 amino acids. The V gene's germline CDR1 is SGHTA and CDR2 FQGNSA. Trimming stripped 5 bases from V and 4 bases from J, with 15 bases between. DNA for the CDR3: TGTGCCAGCAGCCCCACCCCCCAGGGTTACGAGCAGTACTTC. Protein: CASSPTPQGYEQYF.

V and J are TRBV6-4 and TRBJ2-2; D gene unclear. This CDR3 spans 14 amino acids. V was trimmed by 3 bases and J by 8 bases, leaving 13 bases between them. Looked up from germline, CDR1 is MRHNA and CDR2 is SNTAGT. CDR3 bases: TGTGCCAGCAGTGATCTTCCCACGGCTGGGGAGCTGTTTTTT. It yields the protein CASSDLPTAGELFF.

This chain connects TRBV9 to TRBJ2-1; 11 bases agree with TRBD2. CDR1 and CDR2 from the germline V gene are SGDLS and YYNGEE. V lost 4 bases and J lost 4; bases outside the gene matches: 7. This CDR3 region has 16 residues. The CDR3 region has the DNA TGTGCCAGCAGCCCCATGGGGACTAGCGGATACAATGAGCAGTTCTTC. Residues: CASSPMGTSGYNEQFF.

The genes are TRBV4-1 and TRBJ1-3; a weak D match, TRBD1 (5 bases). Germline CDR1 MGHRA, CDR2 YSYEKL. The V gene lost 4 bases and the J gene lost 0 bases, with 16 bases spanning the gap. The CDR3 totals 17 residues. The CDR3 region is CASSPQLTVNSGNTIYF. The CDR3 DNA follows: TGCGCCAGCAGCCCCCAGCTGACAGTGAACTCTGGAAACACCATATATTTT.